This T cell receptor beta chain is from a study of blood T cells in healthy people across ages. Study-level findings and limits: No conclusive comparison of naive versus antigen-experienced cells was possible with unsorted PBMCs.

PCR was performed a second time for about 6 to 11 cycles using a sample-barcoded 5' primer and a J-beta primer mix. Every cDNA molecule bore a tag from a template-switch adaptor containing 12 random nucleotides. Each CDR3 protein is one row after TCRdb ran MiXCR on the 5' RACE reads. The sample has roughly 800,000 distinct CDR3 sequences, 58% seen once; the top ten hold approximately 20%. Regarding this clonotype: The antigen is unknown.

Germline CDR1 LGHNA, CDR2 YNFKEQ. This CDR3 is 15 amino acids long. With V trimmed by 2 bases and J by 2 bases, 1 base remained unmatched. The receptor comes from a young man in good health. Material: blood. The genes are TRBV4-2 and TRBJ2-1; 9 nucleotides align to TRBD2. The CDR3 DNA is TGTGCCAGCAGCCAACTAGCGGGAACCTACAATGAGCAGTTCTTC. Residues: CASSQLAGTYNEQFF.